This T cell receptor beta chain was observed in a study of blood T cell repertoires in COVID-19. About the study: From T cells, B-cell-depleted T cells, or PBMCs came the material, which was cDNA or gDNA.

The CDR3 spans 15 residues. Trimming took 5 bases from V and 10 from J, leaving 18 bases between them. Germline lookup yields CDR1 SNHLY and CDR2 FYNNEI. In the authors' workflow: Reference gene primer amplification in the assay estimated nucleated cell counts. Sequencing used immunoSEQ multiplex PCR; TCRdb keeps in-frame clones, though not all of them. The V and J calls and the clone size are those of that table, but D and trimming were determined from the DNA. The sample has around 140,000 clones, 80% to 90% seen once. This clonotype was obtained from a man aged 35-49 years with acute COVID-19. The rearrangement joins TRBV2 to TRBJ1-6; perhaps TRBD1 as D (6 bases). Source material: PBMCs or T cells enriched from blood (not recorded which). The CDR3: CASSIRQVGESPLHF. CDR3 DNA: TGTGCCAGCAGTATCCGACAGGTCGGGGAATCACCCCTCCACTTT.